This TCR beta chain comes out of a study of PD-1 blockade in classical Hodgkin lymphoma. Overall study results and limits: Complete responders possessed baseline diversity comparable to newly diagnosed patients. At baseline, newly diagnosed patients reportedly showed less TCR diversity than healthy donors.

Each and every patient relapsed after autologous stem cell transplantation, and patients got differing brentuximab vedotin exposure. Complete response, partial response or progressive disease were the best responses. For this clone: Its antigen is not known.

This CDR3 region has 14 residues. Germline CDR1 and CDR2: ENHRY and SYGVKD. V was pared by 3 bases and J by 1 base, with 9 bases between. TCRdb's table, derived via immunoSEQ multiplex PCR, lists solely in-frame clones and lacks some. Seen here are under 30,000 clones, less than 80% observed once, and the top ten hold 3.3%. This TCR came from a human donor with classical Hodgkin lymphoma. The chain links TRBV10-3 to TRBJ1-2; D not certain. The sample consisted of peripheral blood mononuclear cells (PBMCs), taken before the second cycle of nivolumab. CDR3 amino acids: CAISDSVNNYGYTF. CDR3 DNA: TGTGCCATCAGTGACAGTGTGAATAACTATGGCTACACCTTC.